These 20 T cell receptor beta chains were sequenced from one sample in a study of blood T cells in healthy people across ages. Alongside a J-beta primer mix, a sample-barcoded 5' primer served in a second PCR lasting 7 to 11 cycles. TCRdb called the 5' RACE reads again in MiXCR, with one record for every CDR3 protein. The sample records hundreds of thousands of distinct CDR3 sequences, under 35% being singletons. Specimen: blood. The source of these receptors is a woman older than 75 in good health.

There are many counts of this clonotype. This chain connects TRBV7-2 to TRBJ2-3, with TRBD1 matching 8 bases. This CDR3 is 14 amino acids long. Germline CDR1 is SGHTA and CDR2 is FQGNSA. V trimming: 5 bases; J trimming: 8 bases; junction bases outside the gene matches: 9. The CDR3 spells CASSPGQGGGTQYF. The DNA of the CDR3 is TGTGCCAGCAGCCCAGGACAGGGTGGGGGTACGCAGTATTTT.

To note about this clonotype: Its ends do not fully match the called genes, so a read error is possible. This chain's CDR3 is CASSQAFGTGGARGFTF. DNA for the CDR3: TGCGCCAGCAGCCAAGCATTTGGGACAGGGGGCGCGAGGGGCTTCACCTTC. The chain combines TRBV4-1 with TRBJ1-2; 12 positions match TRBD1. The V gene's germline CDR1 is MGHRA and CDR2 YSYEKL. The length of the CDR3 is 17 residues.

In its sample, this clonotype was seen many times. CDR3 sequence: CASSLFGLASFGEQYF. CDR3 DNA: TGTGCCAGCAGCTTATTTGGCCTAGCGAGTTTCGGCGAGCAGTACTTC. The chain employs TRBV7-2 and TRBJ2-7, with D possibly matching TRBD2 (6 bases). This CDR3 spans 16 amino acids. The germline V gene encodes CDR1 SGHTA and CDR2 FQGNSA. Between the trimmed V and J ends, which lost 2 bases and 6 bases, there was a span of 20 bases.

This clonotype has just a few counts. The chain couples TRBV7-2 to TRBJ2-3; TRBD2 aligns across 13 bases. The CDR3 extends over 16 amino acids. With V trimmed by 6 bases and J by 4 bases, 7 bases remained unmatched. The V gene's germline CDR1 is SGHTA and CDR2 FQGNSA. Here the CDR3 reads CASSYGTSGIADTQYF. As DNA, the CDR3 is TGTGCCAGCAGTTACGGGACTAGCGGGATCGCAGATACGCAGTATTTT.

The V gene is TRBV4-3, the J gene TRBJ2-7; the match to TRBD1 covers 10 bases. Matching the DNA end better, TRBJ2-5 makes the J call doubtful. Germline values: CDR1 LGHNA, CDR2 YSLEER. CDR3 length equals 16 residues. The chain's CDR3 is CASSQGVTGGRETQYF. The CDR3 DNA is TGCGCCAGCAGCCAAGGGGTGACAGGGGGCCGAGAGACCCAGTACTTC.

The chain couples TRBV25-1 to TRBJ2-7; 7 bases fit TRBD2. Looked up from germline, CDR1 is MGHDK and CDR2 is SYGVNS. J was trimmed by 3 bases and V by 4 bases; bases with no gene match: 3. This CDR3 has 13 amino acids. The CDR3 spells CASSAAGVYEQYF. In DNA, the CDR3 is TGTGCCAGCAGTGCGGCGGGGGTCTACGAGCAGTACTTC.

This chain joins TRBV7-9 and TRBJ2-5; tentatively, D is TRBD1 (5 bases). Trimming shortened V by 0 bases and J by 5 bases, and 16 bases separated the two germline ends. The CDR3 is 16 amino acids. In germline, CDR1 is SEHNR, CDR2 FQNEAQ (reference sequence). The CDR3 DNA reads TGTGCCAGCAGCTTAGCGGGCAGGGATGGTATTGAGACCCAGTACTTC. Protein: CASSLAGRDGIETQYF. Filled out from reference TRBV7-9 and TRBJ2-5, the complete variable domain reads DTGVSQNPRHKITKRGQNVTFRCDPISEHNRLYWYRQTLGQGPEFLTYFQNEAQLEKSRLLSDRFSAERPKGSFSTLEIQRTEQGDSAMYLCASSLAGRDGIETQYFGPGTRLLVL.

This clonotype was observed many times. This sequence may be a read error, since a much larger clone differs from it by one base. The chain links TRBV10-1 to TRBJ2-1, with unresolved D. The DNA end favors TRBJ2-7, so the J call may be wrong. The germline CDR1 and CDR2 sequences are WNHNN and SYGVQD (reference sequence). The CDR3 is made up of 12 amino acids. CDR3 nucleotide sequence: TGCGCCAGCCGAACACCAGACAATGAGCAGTACTTC. This translates into CASRTPDNEQYF.

This chain links TRBV20-1 with TRBJ2-7; no clear D. CDR3 length: 12 residues. CDR1 is DFQATT, CDR2 SNEGSKA, per germline (reference sequence). Trimming stripped 7 bases from V and 3 bases from J, with 13 bases between. The CDR3 DNA is TGCAGTGGCCAGGTGAATAACTACGAGCAGTACTTC. This codes for CSGQVNNYEQYF.

In its sample, this clonotype was seen many times. The chain uses TRBV6-1 and TRBJ2-4; D might be TRBD2 (6 bases). Trimming took 4 bases from V and 7 from J, leaving 17 bases between them. This CDR3 has 15 amino acids. The germline CDR1 and CDR2 sequences are MNHNS and SASEGT. The CDR3 coding sequence is TGTGCCAGCAGTGTTCGGGGGACCCTCAGGAACATTCAGTACTTC. Protein sequence: CASSVRGTLRNIQYF.

This clonotype was picked up a small number of times. Given a much more abundant clone one base away, this may be a read error. This sequence joins TRBV15 and TRBJ2-7; no definite D call. CDR1 is LNHNV and CDR2 is YYDKDF in the germline V gene (reference sequence). The length of the CDR3 is 16 residues. Trimming took 2 bases from V and 0 from J, leaving 14 bases between them. The CDR3 DNA reads TGTGCCACCAGCAGACTAACCCGGGCTAGCTCCTACGAGCAGTACTTC. Translating gives CATSRLTRASSYEQYF.

As concerns this clonotype: This may be a read error: a much more frequent sequence differs by one nucleotide. The chain is built from TRBV20-1 and TRBJ2-1; TRBD1 matches 10 bases. The CDR3 covers 14 residues. Germline V gene sequence: CDR1 DFQATT, CDR2 SNEGSKA (reference sequence). CDR3 DNA sequence: TGCAGTGCTAGTAAAGGACAGGGGGTTAATGGGCAGTTCTTC. It specifies CSASKGQGVNGQFF.

With regard to this clonotype: This may be a read error, as it is one base from a much larger clone. This chain uses TRBV20-1 with TRBJ1-2; D is undetermined. This CDR3 region has 15 residues. Germline CDR1 DFQATT, CDR2 SNEGSKA (reference sequence). DNA for the CDR3: TGCAGTGCTAGAGATAGCGGTGGGAACTTCTATGGCCACACCTTC. As protein: CSARDSGGNFYGHTF.

Here the CDR3 DNA reads TGTGCCAGCAGTTTCGGCAGACTGAGAGCAGATGCGGAGTATTTT. Residues: CASSFGRLRADAEYF. This chain links TRBV12-3 or TRBV12-4 with TRBJ2-3; no clear D. V lost 3 bases and J lost 13, with 23 bases in between. This CDR3 comprises 15 residues.

This clonotype was found many times. V gene TRBV10-3 combines with J gene TRBJ2-5, with D possibly being TRBD1 (5 bases). Germline assignment: CDR1 ENHRY and CDR2 SYGVKD. The CDR3 consists of 15 residues. V was pared by 3 bases and J by 3 bases, with 14 bases between. CDR3 sequence reads: CAISESLQGEETQYF. The DNA for the CDR3 is TGTGCCATCAGTGAATCCTTGCAGGGTGAAGAGACCCAGTACTTC.

J is TRBJ1-2 and V is TRBV28, with TRBD1 as a possible D gene (5 bases). Deletions cut 6 bases from V and 2 bases from J, with 13 bases between. This CDR3 contains 14 residues. CDR1 and CDR2 (germline): MDHEN, SYDVKM. CDR3 amino acids: CASRGTGRNYGYTF. DNA of the CDR3: TGTGCCAGCAGAGGGACCGGGAGAAACTATGGCTACACCTTC.

The chain combines TRBV4-3 with TRBJ2-3, with 10 bases identical to TRBD2. V trimming: 0 bases; J trimming: 7 bases; junction bases outside the gene matches: 4. The CDR3 contains 15 residues. Germline V gives CDR1 LGHNA, CDR2 YSLEER. In DNA form, the CDR3 reads TGCGCCAGCAGCCAAGATCCACTAGCGGGAAATACGCAGTATTTT. As protein: CASSQDPLAGNTQYF.

In this sample, this clonotype turned up a few times. This chain uses TRBV9 with TRBJ2-1; no reliable D call. The CDR3 has 13 residues. Looked up from germline, CDR1 is SGDLS and CDR2 is YYNGEE. Between the trimmed V and J ends, which lost 2 bases and 5 bases, there was a span of 8 bases. DNA of the CDR3: TGTGCCAGCAGCGTTGCTATCCACAATGAGCAGTTCTTC. It specifies CASSVAIHNEQFF. Variable domain in full (rest from reference TRBV9 and TRBJ2-1): DSGVTQTPKHLITATGQRVTLRCSPRSGDLSVYWYQQSLDQGLQFLIQYYNGEERAKGNILERFSAQQFPDLHSELNLSSLELGDSALYFCASSVAIHNEQFFGPGTRLTVL.

This clonotype was counted only a few times. This chain uses TRBV4-3 with TRBJ2-1; no reliable D call. The assigned J gene may be wrong: the sequence end matches TRBJ2-7 better. CDR1 is LGHNA, CDR2 YSLEER, per germline. This CDR3 contains 16 residues. CDR3 sequence reads: CASSRGAGDSYNEQYF. For the CDR3, the DNA is TGCGCCAGCAGCCGCGGTGCAGGAGACTCCTACAATGAGCAGTACTTC.

The genes are TRBV4-1 and TRBJ1-5; no firm D call. The CDR3 has 15 amino acids. Germline CDR1 MGHRA, CDR2 YSYEKL. Between the trimmed V and J ends, which lost 0 bases and 4 bases, there was a span of 10 bases. CDR3 protein: CASSQDEVLNQPQHF. As DNA, the CDR3 is TGCGCCAGCAGCCAAGATGAGGTCTTAAATCAGCCCCAGCATTTT.